A single sample gave rise to the 2 T cell receptor beta chains below, sequenced in a study of CD8+CD57+ T cells in acquired aplastic anemia. The template for TCR beta VDJ and CDR3 sequence profiling was genomic DNA. TCRdb used MiXCR to reprocess the reads, holding one entry per CDR3 protein. There are about 220,000 distinct CDR3 sequences in the sample; roughly 35% occur only once, and about 1.1% lies in the top ten. Sequenced material: sorted CD4+, CD8+, or CD8+CD57+ T cells (not recorded which) from PBMCs. These receptors were collected from a human donor in good health, serving as a control.

This chain joins TRBV7-6 and TRBJ1-4; no firm D call. This CDR3 has 15 residues. V dropped 3 bases and J dropped 3 bases, with 11 bases sitting between them. CDR1 is SGHVS and CDR2 is FNYEAQ in the germline V gene. CDR3: CASSLFGSPNEKLFF. Here the CDR3 DNA reads TGTGCCAGCAGCTTGTTTGGTAGCCCTAATGAAAAACTGTTTTTT.

This clonotype appeared many times. The chain combines TRBV19 with TRBJ1-6; possible D gene TRBD1, 5 bases. This CDR3 contains 16 residues. Per germline, CDR1 LNHDA and CDR2 SQIVND (reference sequence). Trimming shortened V by 4 bases and J by 7 bases, and 17 bases separated the two germline ends. The CDR3 loop reads CASSTRLGVGNSPLHF. CDR3 nucleotides: TGTGCCAGTAGTACCCGTCTAGGGGTCGGAAATTCACCCCTCCACTTT. The whole variable domain, remainder taken from reference TRBV19 and TRBJ1-6, is DGGITQSPKYLFRKEGQNVTLSCEQNLNHDAMYWYRQDPGQGLRLIYYSQIVNDFQKGDIAEGYSVSREKKESFPLTVTSAQKNPTAFYLCASSTRLGVGNSPLHFGNGTRLTVT.